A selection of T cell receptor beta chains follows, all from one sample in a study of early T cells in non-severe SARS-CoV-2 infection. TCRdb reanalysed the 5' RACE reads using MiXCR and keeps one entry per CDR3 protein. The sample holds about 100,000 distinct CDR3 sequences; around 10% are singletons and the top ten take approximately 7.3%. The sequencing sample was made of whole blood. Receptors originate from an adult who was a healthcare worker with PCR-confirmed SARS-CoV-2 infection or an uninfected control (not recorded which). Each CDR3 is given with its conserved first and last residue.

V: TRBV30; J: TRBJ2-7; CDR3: CAWSVPQGVHEQYF
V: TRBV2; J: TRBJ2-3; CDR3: CASRVVAATDTQYF
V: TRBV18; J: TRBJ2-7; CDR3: CASSPQQGAGNEQYF
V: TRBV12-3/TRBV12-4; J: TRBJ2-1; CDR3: CASSYGVANNEQFF
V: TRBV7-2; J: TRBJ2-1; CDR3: CASSFWAGPHEQFF
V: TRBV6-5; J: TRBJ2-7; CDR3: CASSYSESYEQYF
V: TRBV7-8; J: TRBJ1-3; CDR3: CASSFATSGNTIYF
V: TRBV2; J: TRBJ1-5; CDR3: CASSPPGHQPQHF
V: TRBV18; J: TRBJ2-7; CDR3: CASSPRGLGTYEQYF
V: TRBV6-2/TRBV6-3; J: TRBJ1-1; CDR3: CASSFRRGARPEAFF
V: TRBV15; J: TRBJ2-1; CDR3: CATSRDTPEQFF
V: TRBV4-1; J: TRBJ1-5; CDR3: CASSQAELGGNQPQHF
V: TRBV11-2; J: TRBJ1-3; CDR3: CASSLDEVNTIYF
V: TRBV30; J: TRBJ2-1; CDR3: CAWSVQGGGLSYNEQFF
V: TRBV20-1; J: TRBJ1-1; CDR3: CSAVTGNTEAFF
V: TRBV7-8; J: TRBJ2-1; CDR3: CASRPIADNEQFF
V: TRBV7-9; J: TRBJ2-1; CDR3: CASSPLRAGDEQFF
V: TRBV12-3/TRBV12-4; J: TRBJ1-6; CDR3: CASSPRRANSPLHF
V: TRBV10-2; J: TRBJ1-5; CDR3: CATKTVDNQPQHF
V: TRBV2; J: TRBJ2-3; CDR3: CASLTEGASGSGGQYF
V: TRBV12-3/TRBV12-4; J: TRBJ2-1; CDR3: CASRLDGTGANEQFF
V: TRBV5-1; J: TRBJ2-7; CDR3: CASSSRQDPYEQYF
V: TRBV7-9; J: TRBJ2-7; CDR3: CASSHSGTGTEQYF
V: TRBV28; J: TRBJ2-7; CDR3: CASSLTGASSYEQYF
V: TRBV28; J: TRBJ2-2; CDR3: CASSDMGIGELFF
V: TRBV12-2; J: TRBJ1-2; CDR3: CASRPLGEMGHPSDYGYTF
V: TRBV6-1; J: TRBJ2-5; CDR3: CASSVQQETQYF
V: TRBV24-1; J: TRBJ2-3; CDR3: CATSDSRGISTDTQYF
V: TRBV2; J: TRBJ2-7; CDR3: CASKSRDRGSYEQYF
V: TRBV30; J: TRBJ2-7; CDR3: CAWSDREPPYEQYF
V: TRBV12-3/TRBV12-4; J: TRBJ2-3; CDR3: CASSISGRSTDTQYF
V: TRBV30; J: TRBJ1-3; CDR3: CAWSGSASSGNTIYF
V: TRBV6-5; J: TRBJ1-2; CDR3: CASSYGTGNGYTF
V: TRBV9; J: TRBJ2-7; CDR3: CASSVGQGVFYEQYF
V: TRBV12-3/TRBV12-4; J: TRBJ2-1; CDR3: CASRPSGGFIEQFF